This T cell receptor (beta chain) was found in a study of patients and donors after allogeneic stem cell transplantation. TCRdb analysed the RT-PCR reads with MiXCR anew, one entry per CDR3 protein. The sample includes some 960,000 distinct CDR3 sequences, approximately 19% of them seen just once. This clonotype was seen more than once but under ten times. V was pared by 0 bases and J by 6 bases, with 1 base of the junction left unmatched. Germline CDR1 ENHRY, CDR2 SYGVKD. The CDR3 sequence is 14 residues long. The TCR originated in a human donor who was either an allogeneic HSCT recipient or a stem cell or donor lymphocyte infusion donor (not recorded which). It is not recorded whose cells these are; they may come from a transplant donor. The chain links TRBV10-3 to TRBJ2-2, with 7 bases that match TRBD1. The material sequenced was blood, either unsorted or a sorted T cell fraction (not recorded which). The CDR3 spells CAISESQGAGELFF. DNA of the CDR3: TGTGCCATCAGTGAGTCGCAGGGGGCCGGGGAGCTGTTTTTT.